This T cell receptor beta chain was identified in a study of T-cell memory formation after mild COVID-19 (dated by TCRdb to 2020 to 2022). As for the study more broadly: TCR sequence clusters from the two donors were largely donor specific. The cohort was made up of two young adult volunteers, one female and one male, who were previously healthy. Longitudinal TCRalpha and TCRbeta repertoire sequencing tracked T-cell clones expanding and contracting after mild COVID-19 in a couple of donors.

The instrument was an Illumina NovaSeq 6000. cDNA libraries for TCRalpha and TCRbeta were prepared by 5'RACE using constant-segment primers, with sample barcodes and unique molecular identifiers added. Trizol reagent was used to extract RNA from every sample. Library amplification was performed in two PCR steps, and a second sample barcode and Illumina TruSeq adapters were introduced in the second step. Libraries were sequenced on an Illumina NovaSeq with 2 x 150 bp paired-end reads. The authors processed their data as follows. Demultiplexing of reads and collapsing into UMI-guided consensus sequences were performed with migec v1.2.7. Using mixcr v2.1.11, UMI consensuses were aligned to TRA and TRB V and J templates and then assembled into clonotypes. A clonotype was counted as expanded or contracted only when both edgeR and NoisET called the clonotype significant, with the noise models trained on biological replicates. For edgeR calls, the thresholds were a false discovery rate-adjusted p below 0.01 and a log2 fold-change of 1. As an exploratory analysis of dynamics, max-normalized trajectories of the 1000 most abundant clonotypes were examined by PCA with hierarchical clustering. Each responding clone was given a CD4 or CD8 phenotype based on the CD4+ and CD8+ repertoires, which had been sequenced separately. In TCRdb, the public reads were trimmed at Q25 with fastp and aligned with MiXCR, with productive beta chains retained. Identical CDR3 protein sequences are pooled into one entry, listed with their most common genes and DNA. None of the V and J calls come from the authors' own analysis; TCRdb made them. The sample table lists about 140,000 distinct CDR3 sequences, roughly 19% of them with a count of one. 2% to 2.5% of the sample is taken by the ten largest.

Note on this clonotype: Which antigen it targets is not known. No per-base quality is available; no much larger clone lies one base away.

What the work shows at the level of the full study, not this receptor alone: The second-wave clones that peaked on day 37 were not confirmed to be SARS-CoV-2 specific. Contracting CD4+ clones were located mainly in the CM and EM memory subsets, whereas CD8+ clones were found to be enriched in EMRA. Only a couple of mild cases were covered by the study, and larger cohorts that include severe cases with pre-infection samples were considered necessary. Balanced CD4/CD8 phenotypes were observed for clones contracting from day 15 to 85, whereas a bias towards CD4+ was observed for a second wave of clones expanding from day 15 to 37. Some responding clones were detected in pre-infection memory, which suggested that pre-existing cross-reactive memory T cells had joined the SARS-CoV-2 response.

Ficoll-Paque density gradient centrifugation was the method used to isolate PBMCs. Trimming takes 2 bases from V and 8 bases from J, and the germline ends sit 7 bases apart. From a lookup of the germline V gene (reference sequence), CDR1 and CDR2 are LGHDT and YNNKEL. The CDR3, cysteine through phenylalanine, is 13 amino acids long. This entry keeps only the CDR3 DNA: 39 bases, framed from base 1. Sequencing input: PBMCs or a T cell subset sorted from them (not recorded which). The rearrangement combines TRBV3-1 with TRBJ1-6, with no confidently assigned D gene. The clonotype comes from an adult woman who had mild COVID-19 (a few samples of this study predate the infection). The sample titles of this study are shuffled in the database, so cell type and time point are left out; the donor was told from shared clones. The CDR3 region reads CASSQNSDSPLHF. The sequence in DNA is TGTGCCAGCAGCCAAAACAGTGATTCACCCCTCCACTTT.